Listed here are 6 T cell receptor beta chains from one sample, sequenced in a study of blood T cell repertoires in COVID-19. Assay used: immunoSEQ multiplex PCR; TCRdb lists only in-frame clones, some missing. Of around 180,000 clones in the sample, around 82% were seen once. The sample comprised peripheral blood. These receptors were obtained from a woman older than 75 with acute or convalescent COVID-19.

This clone has just a few counts. The chain recombines TRBV5-4 with TRBJ1-1; D possibly corresponds to TRBD1 (5 bases). Per germline, CDR1 SGHNT and CDR2 YYREEE (reference sequence). Between the trimmed V and J ends, which lost 2 bases and 4 bases, there was a span of 12 bases. The CDR3 totals 14 residues. CDR3 bases: TGTGCCAGCAGCTTAAACAGCGGGGGCACTGAAGCTTTCTTT. Protein sequence: CASSLNSGGTEAFF.

This chain links TRBV19 with TRBJ2-1, with TRBD2 matching over 12 bases. This CDR3 spans 15 amino acids. Trimming cost V 5 bases and J 4 bases; bases outside gene matches: 3. Per germline, CDR1 LNHDA and CDR2 SQIVND (reference sequence). The CDR3 protein is CASSGLAGLYNEQFF. The CDR3 DNA reads TGTGCCAGTAGTGGACTAGCGGGGCTATACAATGAGCAGTTCTTC. The whole variable domain, filled in from reference TRBV19 and TRBJ2-1, reads DGGITQSPKYLFRKEGQNVTLSCEQNLNHDAMYWYRQDPGQGLRLIYYSQIVNDFQKGDIAEGYSVSREKKESFPLTVTSAQKNPTAFYLCASSGLAGLYNEQFFGPGTRLTVL.

The rearrangement joins TRBV5-1 to TRBJ1-6; possible D gene TRBD1, 5 bases. The CDR3 extends over 14 amino acids. Trimming took off 0 bases at V and 10 bases at J, with 11 bases between the two ends. In germline, CDR1 is SGHRS, CDR2 YFSETQ. The CDR3 DNA reads as TGCGCCAGCAGCTTGGGGCAGGGAGGATCACCCCTCCACTTT. Amino acid sequence: CASSLGQGGSPLHF. The full variable domain, with the rest looked up from reference TRBV5-1 and TRBJ1-6, is KAGVTQTPRYLIKTRGQQVTLSCSPISGHRSVSWYQQTPGQGLQFLFEYFSETQRNKGNFPGRFSGRQFSNSRSEMNVSTLELGDSALYLCASSLGQGGSPLHFGNGTRLTVT.

This chain connects TRBV19 to TRBJ1-2; possible D gene TRBD1, 5 bases. This CDR3 spans 14 amino acids. Germline V lookup: CDR1 LNHDA, CDR2 SQIVND (reference sequence). Between the trimmed V and J ends, which lost 5 bases and 4 bases, there was a span of 14 bases. The CDR3 nucleotides are TGTGCCAGTAGTTTGGCAGGTGACAGCTATGGCTACACCTTC. This gives the protein CASSLAGDSYGYTF.

The chain couples TRBV5-1 to TRBJ1-1, with 7 bases fitting TRBD1. Unmatched junction bases numbered 6, after V lost 0 bases and J lost 13 bases. From germline, CDR1 is SGHRS and CDR2 YFSETQ. The CDR3 totals 12 residues. CDR3 in amino acids: CASSLETGDVFF. The CDR3 DNA reads TGCGCCAGCAGCTTGGAAACAGGGGATGTTTTCTTT. Supplemented by reference TRBV5-1 and TRBJ1-1, the full variable domain reads KAGVTQTPRYLIKTRGQQVTLSCSPISGHRSVSWYQQTPGQGLQFLFEYFSETQRNKGNFPGRFSGRQFSNSRSEMNVSTLELGDSALYLCASSLETGDVFFGQGTRLTVV.

The chain couples TRBV6-5 to TRBJ1-2; D not resolved. CDR3 length: 13 residues. Trimming cost V 3 bases and J 6 bases, with 11 bases left between them. The V gene's germline CDR1 is MNHEY and CDR2 SVGAGI. CDR3 sequence (DNA): TGTGCCAGCAGTTATGCCAACCGGGATGGCTACACCTTC. It yields the protein CASSYANRDGYTF.